The entry below gives a single TCR beta chain sequence along with its context. This CDR3 contains 17 residues. Germline values: CDR1 MDHEN, CDR2 SYDVKM. V was shortened by 4 bases and J by 1 base, with 16 bases between the two germline ends. This record belongs to a study of OX40 agonist ivuxolimab in advanced cancers. As for the study in general: Ivuxolimab doses were 0.01, 0.1, 0.3, 1.5, 3 or 10 mg/kg every 2 weeks.

The method was immunoSEQ multiplex PCR; TCRdb's version includes in-frame clones alone and lacks a portion of them. The table shows about 80,000 clones, with approximately 91% occurring only once. The chain couples TRBV28 to TRBJ2-2; D assignment may be TRBD1 or TRBD2 (5 bases each). The sample in question was CD4+ or CD8+ T cells sorted from blood, obtained in a trial of the OX40 agonist ivuxolimab. This clonotype was obtained from an adult with an advanced solid tumor such as melanoma, head and neck, liver or kidney cancer. The CDR3 reads CASSSPRDPRNTGELFF. The CDR3 DNA reads TGTGCCAGCAGTTCTCCTCGGGACCCTCGGAACACCGGGGAGCTGTTTTTT.